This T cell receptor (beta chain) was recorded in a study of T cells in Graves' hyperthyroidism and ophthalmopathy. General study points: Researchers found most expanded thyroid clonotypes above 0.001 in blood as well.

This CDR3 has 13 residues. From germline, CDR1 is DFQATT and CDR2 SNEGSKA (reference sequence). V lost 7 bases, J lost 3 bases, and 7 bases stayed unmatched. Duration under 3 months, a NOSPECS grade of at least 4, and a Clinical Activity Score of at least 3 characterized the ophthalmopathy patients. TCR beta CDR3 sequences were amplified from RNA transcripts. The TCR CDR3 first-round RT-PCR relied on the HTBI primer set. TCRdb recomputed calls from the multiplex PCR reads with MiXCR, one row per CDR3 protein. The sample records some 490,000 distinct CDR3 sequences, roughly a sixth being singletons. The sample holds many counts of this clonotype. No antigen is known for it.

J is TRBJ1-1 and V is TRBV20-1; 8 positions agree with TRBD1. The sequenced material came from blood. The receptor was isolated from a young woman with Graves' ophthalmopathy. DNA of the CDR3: TGCAGTGTATCGGCACAGGGGGACACTGAAGCTTTCTTT. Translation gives CSVSAQGDTEAFF.